This TCR beta chain emerged from a study of T-cell reconstitution after alpha-beta-depleted transplantation in children. For TCRbeta, the library was prepared with unique molecular identifiers. MiXCR was run by TCRdb on the PCR reads, yielding one entry per CDR3 protein. The sample gives approximately 340,000 distinct CDR3 sequences, approximately 10% of which show up once; 2% to 2.5% is in the top ten. Germline lookup yields CDR1 SQVTM and CDR2 ANQGSEA. The CDR3 sequence is 14 residues long. This clonotype was seen many times. This TCR derives from a human donor who donated a stem cell graft to a child with acute lymphoblastic leukemia. Sequencing used PBMCs from the stem cell graft donor, obtained from the stem cell graft. The chain employs TRBV29-1 and TRBJ2-2, with 10 bases that match TRBD1. CDR3 amino acids: CSATGGWKTGELFF. In nucleotides, the CDR3 is TGCAGTGCGACAGGGGGCTGGAAAACCGGGGAGCTGTTTTTT.